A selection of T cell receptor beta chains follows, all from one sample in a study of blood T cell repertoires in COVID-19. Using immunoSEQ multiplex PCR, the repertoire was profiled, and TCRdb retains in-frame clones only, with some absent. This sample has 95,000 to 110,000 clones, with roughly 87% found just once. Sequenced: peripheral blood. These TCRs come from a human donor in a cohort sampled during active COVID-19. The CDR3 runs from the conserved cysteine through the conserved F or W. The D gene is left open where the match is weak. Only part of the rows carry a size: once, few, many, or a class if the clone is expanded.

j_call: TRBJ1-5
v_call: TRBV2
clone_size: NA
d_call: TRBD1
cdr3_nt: TGTGCCAGCAGTGGCGCCGGGACAGGGCACCAGCCCCAGCATTTT
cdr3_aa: CASSGAGTGHQPQHF

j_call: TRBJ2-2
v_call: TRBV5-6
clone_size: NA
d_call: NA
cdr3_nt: TGTGCCAGCAGCTTGGGGGGGCCTGGGGAGCTGTTTTTT
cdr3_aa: CASSLGGPGELFF

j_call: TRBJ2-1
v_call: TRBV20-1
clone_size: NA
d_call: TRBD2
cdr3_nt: TGCAGTGCTAGTCCGGGACTAGTCGGTCACGAGCAGTTCTTC
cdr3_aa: CSASPGLVGHEQFF

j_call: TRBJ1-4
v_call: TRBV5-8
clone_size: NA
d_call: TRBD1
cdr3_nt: TGTGCCAGCAGCGCCAGACAGGGGGCGCGAGAAAAACTGTTTTTT
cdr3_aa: CASSARQGAREKLFF

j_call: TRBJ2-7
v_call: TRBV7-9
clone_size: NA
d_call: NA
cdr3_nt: TGTGCCAGCAGCTTAGACACTACGGAGCAGTACTTC
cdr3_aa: CASSLDTTEQYF

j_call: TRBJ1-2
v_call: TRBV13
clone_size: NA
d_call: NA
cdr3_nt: TGTGCCAGCAGCTTACGAGGGGGACGGTATGGCTACACCTTC
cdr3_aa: CASSLRGGRYGYTF

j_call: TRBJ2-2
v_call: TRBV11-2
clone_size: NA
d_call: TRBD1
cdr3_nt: TGTGCCAGCAGCTTAAATAGGGGGCGGACCGGGGAGCTGTTTTTT
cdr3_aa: CASSLNRGRTGELFF

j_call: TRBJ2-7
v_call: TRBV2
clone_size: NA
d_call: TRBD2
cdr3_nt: TGTGCCAGCAGTCTCCTAGCGGGAGAGTACTTC
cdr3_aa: CASSLLAGEYF

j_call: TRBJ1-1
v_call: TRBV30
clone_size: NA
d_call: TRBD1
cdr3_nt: TGTGCCTGGAGTCCCCCGACAGGGGCACACACTGAAGCTTTCTTT
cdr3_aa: CAWSPPTGAHTEAFF

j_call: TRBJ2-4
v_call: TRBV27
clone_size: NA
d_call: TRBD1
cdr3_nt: TGTGCCAGCAGTTTATCTCAGGGGGCGGCCAAAAACATTCAGTACTTC
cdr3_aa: CASSLSQGAAKNIQYF

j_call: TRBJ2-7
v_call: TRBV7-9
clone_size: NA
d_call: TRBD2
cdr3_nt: TGTGCCAGCAGCGTGACTAGCGGGGGGCCGTACGAGCAGTACTTC
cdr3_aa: CASSVTSGGPYEQYF

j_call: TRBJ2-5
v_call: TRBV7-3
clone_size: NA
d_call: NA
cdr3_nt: TGTGCCAGCAGCCCAGGGGCCAGGGAAGAGACCCAGTACTTC
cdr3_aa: CASSPGAREETQYF

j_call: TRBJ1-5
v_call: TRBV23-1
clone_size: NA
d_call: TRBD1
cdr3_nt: TGCGCCAGCAGTCATCGCCGGGACAGCTTCAATCAGCCCCAGCATTTT
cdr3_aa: CASSHRRDSFNQPQHF

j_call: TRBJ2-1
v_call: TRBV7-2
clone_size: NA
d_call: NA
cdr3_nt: TGTGCCAGCAGCTTAAATTCGTACAATGAGCAGTTCTTC
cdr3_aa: CASSLNSYNEQFF

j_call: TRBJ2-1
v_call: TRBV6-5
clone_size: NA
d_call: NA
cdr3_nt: TGTGCCAGCAGGATCCGGGACACCATTCGCAATGAGCAGTTCTTC
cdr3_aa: CASRIRDTIRNEQFF

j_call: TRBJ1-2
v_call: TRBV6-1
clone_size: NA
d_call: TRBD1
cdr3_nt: TGTGCCAGCAGTGAAGCGTTTAGAGGGACAGGGGAGGGCTACACCTTC
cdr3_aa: CASSEAFRGTGEGYTF

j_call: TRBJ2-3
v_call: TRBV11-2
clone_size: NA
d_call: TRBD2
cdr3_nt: TGTGCCAGCATCAACTTAGCGGGGCTCAGCACAGATACGCAGTATTTT
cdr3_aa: CASINLAGLSTDTQYF

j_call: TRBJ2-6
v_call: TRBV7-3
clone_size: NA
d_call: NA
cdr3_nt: TGTGCCAGCAGCTCCTCAGGGGCCCGCTCTGGGGCCAACGTCCTGACTTTC
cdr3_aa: CASSSSGARSGANVLTF

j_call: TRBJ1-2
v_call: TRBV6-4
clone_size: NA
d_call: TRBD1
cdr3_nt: TGTGCCAGCAGTGTAACAGGGGGGATTGGCTACACCTTC
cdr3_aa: CASSVTGGIGYTF

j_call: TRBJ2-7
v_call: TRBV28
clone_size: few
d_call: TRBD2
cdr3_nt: TGTGCCAGCAGTGGAGCGGGAGGGATTTCAACCTACGAGCAGTACTTC
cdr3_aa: CASSGAGGISTYEQYF

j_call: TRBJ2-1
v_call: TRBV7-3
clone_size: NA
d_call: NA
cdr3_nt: TGTGCCAGCAGCTTTACGGGAGACAATGAGCAGTTCTTC
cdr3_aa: CASSFTGDNEQFF

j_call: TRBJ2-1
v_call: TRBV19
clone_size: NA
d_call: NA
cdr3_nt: TGTGCCAGTAGTATCACGGACACCTACTACAATGAGCAGTTCTTC
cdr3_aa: CASSITDTYYNEQFF

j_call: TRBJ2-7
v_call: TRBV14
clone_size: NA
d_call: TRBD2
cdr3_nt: TGTGCCAGCAGACGGGGGGGCTCACCCTACGAGCAGTACTTC
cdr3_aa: CASRRGGSPYEQYF

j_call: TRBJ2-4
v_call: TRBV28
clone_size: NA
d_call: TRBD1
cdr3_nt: TGTGCCAGCAGACAGGGGGGTGCCAAAAACATTCAGTACTTC
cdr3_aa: CASRQGGAKNIQYF

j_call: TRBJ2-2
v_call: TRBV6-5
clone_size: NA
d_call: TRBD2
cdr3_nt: TGTGCCAGCAGTTACTCGGGACTACGGGAGCTGTTTTTT
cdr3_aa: CASSYSGLRELFF

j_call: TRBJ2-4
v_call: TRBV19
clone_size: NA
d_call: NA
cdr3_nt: TGTGCCAGTAGTATAGATAGTCGAGGAATCCTGAAAAACATTCAGTACTTC
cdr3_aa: CASSIDSRGILKNIQYF

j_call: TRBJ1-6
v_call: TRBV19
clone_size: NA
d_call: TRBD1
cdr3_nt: TGTGCCAGTAGGAGCGTAGGACAGGGGTTAGGACCCCTCCACTTT
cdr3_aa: CASRSVGQGLGPLHF

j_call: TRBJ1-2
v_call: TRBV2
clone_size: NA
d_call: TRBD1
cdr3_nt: TGTGCCAGCAGGGGGGGACAGGTTATGGGCCACACCTTC
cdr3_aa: CASRGGQVMGHTF

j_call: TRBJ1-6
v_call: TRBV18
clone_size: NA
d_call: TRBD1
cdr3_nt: TGTGCCAGCTCACCCGGACAGGGGAGGTATTCACCCCTCCACTTT
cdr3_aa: CASSPGQGRYSPLHF

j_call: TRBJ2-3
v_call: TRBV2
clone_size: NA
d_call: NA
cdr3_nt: TGTGCCAGCAGTGGGGGCCAGGCCCTCACAGATACGCAGTATTTT
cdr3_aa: CASSGGQALTDTQYF